A selection of T cell receptor beta chains follows, all from one sample in a study of blood T cell repertoires in COVID-19. TCRdb keeps only in-frame clones here, not all; method: immunoSEQ multiplex PCR. The table shows roughly 130,000 clones, with around 80% occurring only once. Input material: peripheral blood. The origin of the receptors is a man in his fifties or sixties with acute or convalescent COVID-19. CDR3s include the opening cysteine and the closing phenylalanine or tryptophan. Each record gives: V gene, J gene, clone size, D gene, CDR3 protein, CDR3 DNA. The D gene is left open where the match is weak. The size of a clone is reported for some rows only, either as once, few or many, or as a class for expanded clones.

>TRBV27|TRBJ2-1|once|TRBD1
CASSSRDRAFEQFF
TGTGCCAGCAGTTCCCGGGACAGGGCGTTTGAGCAGTTCTTC
>TRBV14|TRBJ1-2|few|TRBD1
CASSPYGRGGIHYGYTF
TGTGCCAGCAGCCCATATGGGAGAGGGGGCATTCACTATGGCTACACCTTC
>TRBV29-1|TRBJ1-4|.|.
CSVSEASEKLFF
TGCAGCGTTTCAGAGGCAAGTGAAAAACTGTTTTTT
>TRBV2|TRBJ2-5|.|.
CASSESSLRSQYF
TGTGCCAGCAGTGAGAGTAGCCTAAGGTCCCAGTACTTC
>TRBV13|TRBJ1-2|.|.
CASSFPGGRDYGYTF
TGTGCCAGCAGCTTTCCCGGCGGCAGGGACTATGGCTACACCTTC
>TRBV14|TRBJ1-1|.|.
CASSQSVNTEAFF
TGTGCCAGCAGCCAATCAGTGAACACTGAAGCTTTCTTT
>TRBV9|TRBJ2-7|many|.
CASSVGGGGGPREQYF
TGTGCCAGCAGCGTAGGTGGAGGGGGCGGTCCTCGCGAGCAGTACTTC
>TRBV2|TRBJ2-2|.|TRBD1
CASSAGGTGELFF
TGTGCCAGCAGCGCAGGGGGCACCGGGGAGCTGTTTTTT
>TRBV5-1|TRBJ1-3|.|.
CASSPAGGSGNTIYF
TGCGCCAGCAGCCCAGCGGGGGGCTCTGGAAACACCATATATTTT
>TRBV18|TRBJ1-5|.|TRBD1
CASSPADRGRNQPQHF
TGTGCCAGCTCACCCGCGGACAGGGGACGGAATCAGCCCCAGCATTTT
>TRBV10-1|TRBJ2-5|.|.
CASSSGDGPQETQYF
TGCGCCAGCAGCTCAGGGGACGGACCCCAAGAGACCCAGTACTTC
>TRBV30|TRBJ2-2|.|.
CAWSGSRGWNTGELFF
TGTGCCTGGAGTGGCTCCAGGGGTTGGAACACCGGGGAGCTGTTTTTT
>TRBV5-1|TRBJ2-6|.|TRBD1
CASSFAGGSGANVLTF
TGCGCCAGCAGCTTCGCAGGGGGATCTGGGGCCAACGTCCTGACTTTC
>TRBV5-1|TRBJ1-2|.|TRBD1
CASSLAGQGVDYGYTF
TGCGCCAGCAGCTTGGCCGGACAGGGGGTGGACTATGGCTACACCTTC
>TRBV6-5|TRBJ1-3|.|.
CASSYSLGISGNTIYF
TGTGCCAGCAGTTACTCGTTGGGCATCTCTGGAAACACCATATATTTT
>TRBV3-1/TRBV3-2|TRBJ2-2|.|TRBD1
CASSSRWDRYTGELFF
TGTGCCAGCAGTTCAAGATGGGACAGGTACACCGGGGAGCTGTTTTTT
>TRBV20-1|TRBJ1-6|.|.
CSASAIEGFDNSPLHF
TGCAGTGCTAGTGCAATCGAGGGTTTCGATAATTCACCCCTCCACTTT
>TRBV3-1/TRBV3-2|TRBJ1-1|once|.
CASSLRLNTEAFF
TGTGCCAGCAGCCTCAGGCTGAACACTGAAGCTTTCTTT
>TRBV6-5|TRBJ2-2|once|.
CASKGQITGELFF
TGTGCCTCAAAGGGGCAGATCACCGGGGAGCTGTTTTTT
>TRBV7-8|TRBJ2-3|.|.
CASSLWTSLTDTQYF
TGTGCCAGCAGCCTATGGACTTCACTCACAGATACGCAGTATTTT
>TRBV15|TRBJ1-1|.|.
CATSRGDQGTEAFF
TGTGCCACCAGCAGAGGAGATCAGGGGACTGAAGCTTTCTTT
>TRBV5-1|TRBJ2-2|.|.
CASRLRSVSGQNTGELFF
TGCGCCAGCAGATTACGTTCGGTTTCGGGACAGAACACCGGGGAGCTGTTTTTT
>TRBV10-1|TRBJ1-5|.|.
CASVRDRALNSNQPQHF
TGCGCCAGCGTCCGAGACAGAGCTTTAAATAGCAATCAGCCCCAGCATTTT
>TRBV6-1|TRBJ1-4|.|TRBD1
CASSEGTGSEKLFF
TGTGCCAGCAGTGAAGGGACAGGTTCGGAAAAACTGTTTTTT
>TRBV6-5|TRBJ1-5|.|TRBD1
CAGPDRPNQPQHF
TGTGCCGGTCCGGACAGGCCCAATCAGCCCCAGCATTTT
>TRBV6-5|TRBJ1-2|.|TRBD1
CASSRGQGSSGYTF
TGTGCCAGCAGCCGCGGACAGGGTTCTTCGGGCTACACCTTC
>TRBV3-1/TRBV3-2|TRBJ2-2|.|.
CASSQGIVSPSRSTGELFF
TGTGCCAGCAGCCAAGGTATAGTGTCACCCAGCCGGAGCACCGGGGAGCTGTTTTTT
>TRBV11-2|TRBJ2-3|.|.
CASSLGVTLTDTQYF
TGTGCCAGCAGCTTAGGTGTGACACTCACAGATACGCAGTATTTT
>TRBV25-1|TRBJ1-1|many|.
CASSVAPGSTEAFF
TGTGCCAGCAGTGTGGCGCCCGGGAGCACTGAAGCTTTCTTT
>TRBV5-1|TRBJ2-2|.|.
CASSLTGTGELFF
TGCGCCAGCAGCTTAACCGGCACCGGGGAGCTGTTTTTT
>TRBV27|TRBJ2-2|.|TRBD2
CASSPTSGRPGELFF
TGTGCCAGCAGCCCGACTAGCGGTCGACCCGGGGAGCTGTTTTTT
>TRBV7-9|TRBJ2-7|.|TRBD2
CASSLWTSGGAGEQYF
TGTGCCAGCAGCCTATGGACTAGCGGGGGGGCCGGCGAGCAGTACTTC
>TRBV5-5|TRBJ1-5|.|.
CASSRGDTGNQPQHF
TGTGCCAGCAGCCGGGGGGACACCGGTAATCAGCCCCAGCATTTT
>TRBV19|TRBJ2-3|once|TRBD1
CATSTGIADTQYF
TGTGCCACTTCGACAGGGATCGCAGATACGCAGTATTTT
>TRBV10-3|TRBJ2-3|.|.
CAISEVAGGDTQYF
TGTGCCATCAGTGAGGTCGCGGGTGGAGATACGCAGTATTTT
>TRBV2|TRBJ1-3|.|TRBD1
CASSVQGKGAGNTIYF
TGTGCCAGCAGTGTCCAGGGGAAGGGGGCAGGAAACACCATATATTTT
>TRBV12-5|TRBJ1-1|.|.
CASGLDWGGETF
TGTGCTAGTGGTTTGGACTGGGGAGGGGAGACTTTT
>TRBV4-1|TRBJ1-4|.|.
CASSRQIATNEKLFF
TGCGCCAGCAGCCGACAGATCGCAACTAATGAAAAACTGTTTTTT
>TRBV7-9|TRBJ2-5|.|TRBD1
CASSSGQGLGETQYF
TGTGCCAGCAGCTCCGGACAGGGTTTGGGGGAGACCCAGTACTTC
>TRBV5-1|TRBJ2-1|.|TRBD2
CASSDGTSGANSYNEQFF
TGCGCCAGCAGCGACGGGACTAGCGGGGCTAATTCGTACAATGAGCAGTTCTTC
>TRBV7-9|TRBJ2-5|once|.
CASTQTRAEETQYF
TGTGCCAGCACCCAAACCAGGGCGGAAGAGACCCAGTACTTC